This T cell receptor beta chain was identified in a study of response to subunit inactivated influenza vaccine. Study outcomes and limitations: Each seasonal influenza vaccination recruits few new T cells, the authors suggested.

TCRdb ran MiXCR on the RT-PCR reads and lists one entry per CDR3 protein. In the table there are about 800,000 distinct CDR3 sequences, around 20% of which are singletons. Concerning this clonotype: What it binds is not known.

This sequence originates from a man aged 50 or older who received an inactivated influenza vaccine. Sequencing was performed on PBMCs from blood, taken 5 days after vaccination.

CDR3 amino acids: CASSESGDQNRDYGYTF. DNA of the CDR3: TGCGCCAGCAGTGAGTCGGGTGACCAAAACAGGGACTATGGCTACACCTTC. The chain is built from TRBV10-1 and TRBJ1-2; D is perhaps TRBD1 (6 bases). The CDR3 covers 17 residues. From germline, CDR1 is WNHNN and CDR2 SYGVQD (reference sequence). V lost 0 bases to trimming and J lost 3 bases, with 17 bases between them.